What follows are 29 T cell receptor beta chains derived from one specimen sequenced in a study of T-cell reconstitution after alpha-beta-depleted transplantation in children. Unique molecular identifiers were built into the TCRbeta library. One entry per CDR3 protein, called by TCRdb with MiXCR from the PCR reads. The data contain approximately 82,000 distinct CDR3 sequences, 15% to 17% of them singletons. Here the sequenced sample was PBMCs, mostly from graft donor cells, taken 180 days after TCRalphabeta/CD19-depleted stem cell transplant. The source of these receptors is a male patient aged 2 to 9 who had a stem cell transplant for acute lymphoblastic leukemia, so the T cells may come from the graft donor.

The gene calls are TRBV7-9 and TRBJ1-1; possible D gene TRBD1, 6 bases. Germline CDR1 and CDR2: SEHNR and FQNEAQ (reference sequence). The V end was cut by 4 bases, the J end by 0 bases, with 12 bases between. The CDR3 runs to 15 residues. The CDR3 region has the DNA TGTGCCAGCAGCTCTATGACAGGACTGAACACTGAAGCTTTCTTT. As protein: CASSSMTGLNTEAFF.

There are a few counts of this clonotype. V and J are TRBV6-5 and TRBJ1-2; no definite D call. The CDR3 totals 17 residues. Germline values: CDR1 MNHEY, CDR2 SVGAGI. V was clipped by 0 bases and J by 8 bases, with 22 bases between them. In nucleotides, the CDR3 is TGTGCCAGCAGTTACTCGTCAAGAGACGGATCCTTGGGAGGCTACACCTTC. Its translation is CASSYSSRDGSLGGYTF.

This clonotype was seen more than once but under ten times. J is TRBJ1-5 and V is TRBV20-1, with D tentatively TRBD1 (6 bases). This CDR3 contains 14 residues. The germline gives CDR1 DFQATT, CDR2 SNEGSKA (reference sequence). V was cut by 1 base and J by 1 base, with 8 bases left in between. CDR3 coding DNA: TGCAGTGCTAGAGTCACAGGGAGCAATCAGCCCCAGCATTTT. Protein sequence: CSARVTGSNQPQHF.

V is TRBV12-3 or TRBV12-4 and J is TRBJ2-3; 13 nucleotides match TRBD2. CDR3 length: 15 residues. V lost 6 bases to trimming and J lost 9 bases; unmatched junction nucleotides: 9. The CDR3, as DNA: TGTGCCAGCAGGGGACTAGCGGGGCTCCCAGGGACGCAGTATTTT. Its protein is CASRGLAGLPGTQYF.

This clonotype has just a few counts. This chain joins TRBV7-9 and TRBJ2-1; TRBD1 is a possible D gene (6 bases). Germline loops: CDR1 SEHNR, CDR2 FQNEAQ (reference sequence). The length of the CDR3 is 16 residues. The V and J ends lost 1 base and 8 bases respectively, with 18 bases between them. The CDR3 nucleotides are TGTGCCAGCAGCTTAGAGTGGGCAGGGGCTGGGTATGAGCAGTTCTTC. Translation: CASSLEWAGAGYEQFF. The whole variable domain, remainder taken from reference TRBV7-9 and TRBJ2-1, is DTGVSQNPRHKITKRGQNVTFRCDPISEHNRLYWYRQTLGQGPEFLTYFQNEAQLEKSRLLSDRFSAERPKGSFSTLEIQRTEQGDSAMYLCASSLEWAGAGYEQFFGPGTRLTVL.

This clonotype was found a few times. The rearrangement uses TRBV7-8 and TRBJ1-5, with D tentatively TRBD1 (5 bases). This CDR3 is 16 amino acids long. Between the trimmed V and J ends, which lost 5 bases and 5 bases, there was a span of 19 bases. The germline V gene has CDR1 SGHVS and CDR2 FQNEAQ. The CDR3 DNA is TGTGCCAGCAGCCACATGGGCGGGGGTGGAGATCAGCCCCAGCATTTT. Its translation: CASSHMGGGGDQPQHF.

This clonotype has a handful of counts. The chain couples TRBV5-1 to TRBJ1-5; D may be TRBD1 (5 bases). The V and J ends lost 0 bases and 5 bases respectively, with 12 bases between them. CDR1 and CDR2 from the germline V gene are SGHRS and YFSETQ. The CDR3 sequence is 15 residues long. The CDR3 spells CASSLVGAVHQPQHF. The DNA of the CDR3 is TGCGCCAGCAGCTTGGTCGGGGCAGTGCATCAGCCCCAGCATTTT.

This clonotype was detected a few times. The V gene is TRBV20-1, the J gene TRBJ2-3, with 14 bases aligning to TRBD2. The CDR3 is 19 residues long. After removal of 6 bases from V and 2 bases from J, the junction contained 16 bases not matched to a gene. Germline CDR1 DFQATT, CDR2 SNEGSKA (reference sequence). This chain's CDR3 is CSARTPRTSGGIYTDTQYF. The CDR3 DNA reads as TGCAGTGCGCGTACACCAAGGACTAGCGGGGGGATATACACAGATACGCAGTATTTT.

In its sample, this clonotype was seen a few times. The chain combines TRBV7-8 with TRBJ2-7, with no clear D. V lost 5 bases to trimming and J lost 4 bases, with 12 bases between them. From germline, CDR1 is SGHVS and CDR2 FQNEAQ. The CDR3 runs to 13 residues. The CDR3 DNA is TGTGCCAGCAGCCCCGCAGGACGGTACGAGCAGTACTTC. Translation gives CASSPAGRYEQYF.

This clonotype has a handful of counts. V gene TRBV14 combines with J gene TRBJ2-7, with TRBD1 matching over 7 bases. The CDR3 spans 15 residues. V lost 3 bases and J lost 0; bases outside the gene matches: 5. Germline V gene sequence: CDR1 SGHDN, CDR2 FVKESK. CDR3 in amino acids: CASSQVPGGSYEQYF. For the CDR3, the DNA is TGTGCCAGCAGCCAGGTTCCAGGGGGCTCCTACGAGCAGTACTTC. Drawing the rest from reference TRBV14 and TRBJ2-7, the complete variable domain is EAGVTQFPSHSVIEKGQTVTLRCDPISGHDNLYWYRRVMGKEIKFLLHFVKESKQDESGMPNNRFLAERTGGTYSTLKVQPAELEDSGVYFCASSQVPGGSYEQYFGPGTRLTVT.

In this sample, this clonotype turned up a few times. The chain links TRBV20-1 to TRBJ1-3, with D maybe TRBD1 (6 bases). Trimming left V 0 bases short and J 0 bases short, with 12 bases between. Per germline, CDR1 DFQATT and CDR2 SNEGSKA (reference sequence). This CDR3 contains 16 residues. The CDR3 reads CSARDLIQGSGNTIYF. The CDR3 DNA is TGCAGTGCTAGAGATCTGATACAGGGCTCTGGAAACACCATATATTTT.

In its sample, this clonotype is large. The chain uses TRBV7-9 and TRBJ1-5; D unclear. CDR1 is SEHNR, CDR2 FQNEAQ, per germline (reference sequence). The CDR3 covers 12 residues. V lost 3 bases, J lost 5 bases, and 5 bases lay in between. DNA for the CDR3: TGTGCCAGCAGCTTTTCTTATCAGCCCCAGCATTTT. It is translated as CASSFSYQPQHF. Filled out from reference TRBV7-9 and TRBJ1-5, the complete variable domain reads DTGVSQNPRHKITKRGQNVTFRCDPISEHNRLYWYRQTLGQGPEFLTYFQNEAQLEKSRLLSDRFSAERPKGSFSTLEIQRTEQGDSAMYLCASSFSYQPQHFGDGTRLSIL.

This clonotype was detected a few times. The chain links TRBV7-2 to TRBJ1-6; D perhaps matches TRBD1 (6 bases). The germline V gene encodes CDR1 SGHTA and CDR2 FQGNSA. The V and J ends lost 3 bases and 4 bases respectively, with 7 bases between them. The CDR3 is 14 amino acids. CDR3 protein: CASSFTGYNSPLHF. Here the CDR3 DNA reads TGTGCCAGCAGCTTCACAGGGTATAATTCACCCCTCCACTTT.

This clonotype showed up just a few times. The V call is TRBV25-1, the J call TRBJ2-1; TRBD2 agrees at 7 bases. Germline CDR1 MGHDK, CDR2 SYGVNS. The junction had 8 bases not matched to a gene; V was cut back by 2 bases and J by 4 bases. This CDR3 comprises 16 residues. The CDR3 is CASSEPSSGPYNEQFF. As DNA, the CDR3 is TGTGCCAGCAGTGAACCTTCTAGCGGACCTTACAATGAGCAGTTCTTC.

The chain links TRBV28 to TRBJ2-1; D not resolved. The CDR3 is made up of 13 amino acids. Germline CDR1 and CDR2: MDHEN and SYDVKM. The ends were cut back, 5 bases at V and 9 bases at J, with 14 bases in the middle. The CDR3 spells CASSPTVIGEQFF. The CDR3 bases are TGTGCCAGCAGTCCTACCGTCATCGGTGAGCAGTTCTTC.

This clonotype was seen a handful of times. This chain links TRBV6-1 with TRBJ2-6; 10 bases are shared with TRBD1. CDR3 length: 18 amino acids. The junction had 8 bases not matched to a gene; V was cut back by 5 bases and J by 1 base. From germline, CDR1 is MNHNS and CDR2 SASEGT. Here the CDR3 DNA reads TGTGCCAGCAGTCTCCGGGACAGGGGATTTTCTGGGGCCAACGTCCTGACTTTC. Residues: CASSLRDRGFSGANVLTF.

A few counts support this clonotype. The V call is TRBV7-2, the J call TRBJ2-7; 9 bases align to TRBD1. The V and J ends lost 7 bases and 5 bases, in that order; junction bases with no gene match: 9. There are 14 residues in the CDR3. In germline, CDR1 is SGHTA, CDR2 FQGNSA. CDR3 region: CASNSGTGSHEQYF. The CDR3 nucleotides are TGTGCCAGCAACTCCGGGACAGGGTCGCACGAGCAGTACTTC.

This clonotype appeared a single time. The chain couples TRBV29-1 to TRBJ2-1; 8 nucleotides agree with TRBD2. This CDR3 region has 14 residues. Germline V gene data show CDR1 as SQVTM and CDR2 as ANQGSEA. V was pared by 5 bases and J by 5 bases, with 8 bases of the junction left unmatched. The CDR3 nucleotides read TGCAGCGTTTATGACGGGCGGGGGGACAATGAGCAGTTCTTC. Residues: CSVYDGRGDNEQFF.

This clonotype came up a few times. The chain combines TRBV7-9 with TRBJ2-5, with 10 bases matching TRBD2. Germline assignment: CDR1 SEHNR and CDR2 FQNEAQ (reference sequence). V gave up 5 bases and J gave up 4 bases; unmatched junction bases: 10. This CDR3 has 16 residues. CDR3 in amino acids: CASSPTSGGAGETQYF. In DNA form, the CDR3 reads TGTGCCAGCAGCCCTACCAGCGGGGGGGCCGGAGAGACCCAGTACTTC.

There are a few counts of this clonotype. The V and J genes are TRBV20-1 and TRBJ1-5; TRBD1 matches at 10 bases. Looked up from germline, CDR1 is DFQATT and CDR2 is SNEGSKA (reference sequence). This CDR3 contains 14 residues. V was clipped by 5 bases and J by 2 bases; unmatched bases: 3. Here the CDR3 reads CSAGQGGGNQPQHF. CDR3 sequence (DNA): TGCAGTGCTGGACAGGGGGGCGGCAATCAGCCCCAGCATTTT.

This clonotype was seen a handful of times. In DNA, the CDR3 is TGCGCCAGCAGCAGTCTTCCAAGCGGGGGCTCATACGAGCAGTACTTC. Protein: CASSSLPSGGSYEQYF. J is TRBJ2-7 and V is TRBV5-1; TRBD2 agrees at 8 bases. V lost 4 bases and J lost 4; bases outside the gene matches: 13. The CDR3 length is 16 residues. Germline V lookup: CDR1 SGHRS, CDR2 YFSETQ.

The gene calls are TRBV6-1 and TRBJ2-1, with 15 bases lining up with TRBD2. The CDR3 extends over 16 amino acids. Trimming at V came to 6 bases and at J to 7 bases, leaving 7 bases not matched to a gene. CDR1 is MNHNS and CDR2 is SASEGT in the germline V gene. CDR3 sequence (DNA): TGTGCCAGCAGAGCACCCGGACTAGCGGGGGGGAATGAGCAGTTCTTC. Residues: CASRAPGLAGGNEQFF.

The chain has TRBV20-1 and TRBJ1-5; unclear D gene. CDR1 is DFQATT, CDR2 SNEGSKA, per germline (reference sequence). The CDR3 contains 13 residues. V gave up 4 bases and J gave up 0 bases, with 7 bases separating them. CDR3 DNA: TGCAGTGCTATGTCAGATAGCAATCAGCCCCAGCATTTT. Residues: CSAMSDSNQPQHF.

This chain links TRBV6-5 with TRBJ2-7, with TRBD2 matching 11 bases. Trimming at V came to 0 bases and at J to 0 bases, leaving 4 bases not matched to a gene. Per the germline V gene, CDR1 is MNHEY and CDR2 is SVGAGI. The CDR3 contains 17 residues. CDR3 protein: CASSYSRLAGISYEQYF. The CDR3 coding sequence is TGTGCCAGCAGTTACTCGAGACTAGCGGGAATCTCCTACGAGCAGTACTTC.

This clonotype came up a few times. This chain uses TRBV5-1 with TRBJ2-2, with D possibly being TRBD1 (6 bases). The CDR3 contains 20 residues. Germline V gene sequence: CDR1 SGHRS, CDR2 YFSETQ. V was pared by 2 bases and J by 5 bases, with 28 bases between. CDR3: CASSFGQMIRGPEGTGELFF. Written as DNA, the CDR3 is TGCGCCAGCAGCTTTGGACAGATGATTAGGGGCCCCGAGGGAACCGGGGAGCTGTTTTTT.

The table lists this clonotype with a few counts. The CDR3, as DNA: TGCGCCAGCAGCTTGTCTGGTAGCGGGGGGCAAAGATACAATGAGCAGTTCTTC. Translating it yields CASSLSGSGGQRYNEQFF. The chain recombines TRBV5-1 with TRBJ2-1, with 10 positions matching TRBD2. CDR3 length: 18 amino acids. In germline, CDR1 is SGHRS, CDR2 YFSETQ. The junction had 11 bases not matched to a gene; V was cut back by 1 base and J by 4 bases.

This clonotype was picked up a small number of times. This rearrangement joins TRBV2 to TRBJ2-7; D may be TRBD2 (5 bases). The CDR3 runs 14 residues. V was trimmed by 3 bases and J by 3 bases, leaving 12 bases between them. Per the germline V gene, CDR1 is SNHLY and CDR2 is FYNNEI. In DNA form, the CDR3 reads TGTGCCAGCAGTGATTCGGGGATCAGCTACGAGCAGTACTTC. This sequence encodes CASSDSGISYEQYF.

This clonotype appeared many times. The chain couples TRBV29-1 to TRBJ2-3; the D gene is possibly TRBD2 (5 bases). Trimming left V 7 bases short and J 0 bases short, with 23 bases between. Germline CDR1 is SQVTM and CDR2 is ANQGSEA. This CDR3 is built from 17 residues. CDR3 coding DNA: TGCAGCGCCACCAATCCACGGGGTCCCCGTAGCACAGATACGCAGTATTTT. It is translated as CSATNPRGPRSTDTQYF.

The chain's CDR3 is CASSFTANTQYF. The DNA for the CDR3 is TGTGCCAGCAGCTTCACAGCAAATACGCAGTATTTT. The chain couples TRBV7-8 to TRBJ2-3; no clear D gene. CDR1 is SGHVS, CDR2 FQNEAQ, per germline. CDR3 length: 12 residues. Deletions cut 3 bases from V and 7 bases from J, with 8 bases between.